Below, 7 T cell receptor beta chains from the same sample are listed, as sequenced in a study of blood T cell repertoires in COVID-19. Repertoires were generated with immunoSEQ multiplex PCR, while TCRdb's copy carries only in-frame clones and drops some. This table holds some 51,000 clones, roughly 91% found once. Sequencing used peripheral blood. The source is a man aged 50-60 years with active COVID-19.

The chain combines TRBV6-5 with TRBJ2-1; TRBD2 might be the D (6 bases). CDR1 and CDR2 from the germline V gene are MNHEY and SVGAGI. The CDR3 consists of 16 residues. Trimming left V 0 bases short and J 4 bases short, with 13 bases between. CDR3 nucleotides: TGTGCCAGCAGTTACTCGAGAGAAGCGGGTTACAATGAGCAGTTCTTC. It translates to CASSYSREAGYNEQFF.

The CDR3 coding sequence is TGTGCCAGCAGTGAAGCCCTTTCGACTAGCGGGGGGTTCACAGATACGCAGTATTTT. It specifies CASSEALSTSGGFTDTQYF. The J gene is TRBJ2-3, the V gene TRBV2; TRBD2 agrees at 13 bases. Germline V gene sequence: CDR1 SNHLY, CDR2 FYNNEI. The V and J ends lost 0 bases and 2 bases, in that order; junction bases with no gene match: 8. The CDR3 runs to 19 residues.

This chain joins TRBV4-1 and TRBJ2-5; D is possibly TRBD2 (6 bases). The CDR3 consists of 17 residues. The V and J ends lost 1 base and 5 bases respectively, with 20 bases between them. Germline CDR1 and CDR2: MGHRA and YSYEKL. CDR3 loop: CASSQGAAGGMGETQYF. In DNA, the CDR3 is TGCGCCAGCAGCCAAGGGGCGGCGGGCGGGATGGGGGAGACCCAGTACTTC.

The chain uses TRBV6-2 or TRBV6-3 and TRBJ1-5, with D maybe TRBD1 (6 bases). The CDR3 loop spans 13 amino acids. V was pared by 5 bases and J by 2 bases, with 7 bases between. Germline CDR1 reads MNHEY; CDR2 reads SVGEGT. The CDR3 here is CASSRQGNQPQHF. The CDR3 bases are TGTGCCAGCAGTAGACAGGGCAATCAGCCCCAGCATTTT.

The J gene is TRBJ1-2, the V gene TRBV6-5; the D is unclear. Germline lookup yields CDR1 MNHEY and CDR2 SVGAGI. Trimming pared 6 bases from V and 8 bases from J, leaving 19 bases between. This CDR3 has 14 residues. The CDR3 sequence is CASSFIGLEGGYTF. The CDR3 region has the DNA TGTGCCAGCAGCTTTATTGGGCTTGAGGGAGGCTACACCTTC.

V gene TRBV19 combines with J gene TRBJ1-1, with 8 bases identical to TRBD1. The germline V gene has CDR1 LNHDA and CDR2 SQIVND (reference sequence). The V segment lost 3 bases and the J segment 4 bases; nucleotides outside the gene matches: 13. CDR3 size: 17 residues. CDR3 loop: CASSISGGAQRVTEAFF. The CDR3 coding sequence is TGTGCCAGTAGTATTTCAGGGGGCGCGCAAAGGGTCACTGAAGCTTTCTTT.

V gene TRBV5-5 combines with J gene TRBJ2-3; 12 positions match TRBD1. J lost 5 bases, V lost 2 bases, and 6 bases had no gene match. The CDR3 contains 16 residues. Germline V gene lookup returns CDR1 SGHKS and CDR2 YYEKEE (reference sequence). The CDR3 DNA reads as TGTGCCAGCAGCTTTCCCGGGACAGGGGGCTTAGATACGCAGTATTTT. Amino acids: CASSFPGTGGLDTQYF.